The 30 T cell receptor beta chains below were found in one sample sequenced in a study of spatial heterogeneity in lung cancer. Noted time point: sample taken at primary tumor resection. Frozen PBMC, nontumor lung or tumor provided whole RNA, which was sequenced unsorted. MiXCR, run by TCRdb on the 5' RACE reads, gives a single entry per CDR3 protein. Among 10,000 to 15,000 distinct CDR3 sequences listed, around 4.2% were seen once. Sequenced here: PBMCs, sampled at surgery. These receptors all come from a male donor with early-stage non-small cell lung cancer.

There are many counts of this clonotype. In a library made to pick up alpha chains, this beta chain is a stray read with a size that means little. The V and J genes are TRBV6-5 and TRBJ2-2; D is unclear. Between the trimmed V and J ends, which lost 7 bases and 8 bases, there was a span of 14 bases. The germline gives CDR1 MNHEY, CDR2 SVGAGI. This CDR3 region has 13 residues. DNA of the CDR3: TGTGCCAGCAAGGGCACCACTACGGGGGAGCTGTTTTTT. Its protein is CASKGTTTGELFF.

This clonotype was observed many times. Little can be read into the size of this beta chain, an off-target read in a library designed for alpha chains. The V gene is TRBV28, the J gene TRBJ2-6; D remains ambiguous. The CDR3 has 15 residues. Germline V gene data show CDR1 as MDHEN and CDR2 as SYDVKM. Trimming shortened V by 6 bases and J by 0 bases, and 9 bases separated the two germline ends. DNA for the CDR3: TGTGCCAGCAGAACCCATGGCTCTGGGGCCAACGTCCTGACTTTC. It translates to CASRTHGSGANVLTF.

This clonotype was seen ten or more times. The library was built for alpha chains, so this beta chain is an off-target read and its size means little. Here the CDR3 reads CSASEGALEQPQHF. The CDR3 bases are TGCAGTGCTAGTGAGGGGGCGCTTGAACAGCCCCAGCATTTT. This rearrangement joins TRBV20-1 to TRBJ1-5; 7 positions match TRBD1. J lost 7 bases, V lost 3 bases, and 9 bases had no gene match. Germline CDR1 DFQATT, CDR2 SNEGSKA (reference sequence). The CDR3 loop spans 14 amino acids.

This clonotype has ten or more counts. This beta chain slipped into a library made for alpha chains as a stray read, so its size is not meaningful. The chain links TRBV12-3 or TRBV12-4 to TRBJ2-1; D unclear. CDR3 length: 14 amino acids. The ends were cut back, 5 bases at V and 0 bases at J, with 8 bases in the middle. The CDR3 DNA reads TGTGCCAGCAGTCCCTCGAGCTCCTACAATGAGCAGTTCTTC. Its translation is CASSPSSSYNEQFF.

In regard to this clonotype: This beta chain is a stray sequence in a library constructed for alpha chains; its clone size is not meaningful. The rearrangement uses TRBV11-2 and TRBJ2-6; TRBD1 is a possible D gene (5 bases). The germline V and J ends were trimmed by 5 bases and 0 bases, with 8 bases remaining between them. Germline-derived CDR1 and CDR2 are SGHAT and FQNNGV. This CDR3 comprises 15 residues. The DNA for the CDR3 is TGTGCCAGCAGCCGGACAAACTCTGGGGCCAACGTCCTGACTTTC. This codes for CASSRTNSGANVLTF.

About this clonotype itself: This could be a read error, since a much larger clone is one nucleotide away. The size of this beta chain means little, since it is a stray read in a library made for alpha chains. This chain connects TRBV27 to TRBJ2-7, with a possible D match to TRBD2 (6 bases). Germline lookup yields CDR1 MNHEY and CDR2 SMNVEV (reference sequence). The CDR3 contains 14 residues. The V and J ends lost 8 bases and 1 base respectively, with 15 bases between them. CDR3 sequence (DNA): TGTGCCAGCCGAGAAGAACGGGAGTCCTACGAGCAGTACTTC. Its protein product is CASREERESYEQYF.

In its sample, this clonotype was seen many times. Little can be read into the size of this beta chain, an off-target read in a library designed for alpha chains. V gene TRBV6-2 or TRBV6-3 combines with J gene TRBJ1-2; TRBD1 might be the D (6 bases). Per the germline V gene, CDR1 is MNHEY and CDR2 is SVGEGT. Between the trimmed V and J ends, which lost 1 base and 6 bases, there was a span of 12 bases. This CDR3 comprises 14 residues. CDR3 bases: TGTGCCAGCAGTTACTATCCACAGGGCCATGGCTACACCTTC. It encodes CASSYYPQGHGYTF.

This clonotype is a singleton in its sample. The library was prepared for alpha chains; this beta chain is a stray read, so its frequency means little. The chain employs TRBV6-5 and TRBJ2-2; the D gene is possibly TRBD1 (6 bases). Germline lookup yields CDR1 MNHEY and CDR2 SVGAGI. The CDR3 consists of 14 residues. Trimming stripped 5 bases from V and 2 bases from J, with 9 bases between. The CDR3 nucleotides are TGTGCCAGCAGTCAGGGGATTAACACCGGGGAGCTGTTTTTT. It is translated as CASSQGINTGELFF.

This clonotype has a count of ten or more. This beta chain is a stray read from a library made for alpha chains; its abundance is not meaningful. The gene calls are TRBV7-9 and TRBJ2-2; 7 bases line up with TRBD1. The trim removed 4 bases at V and 3 bases at J, leaving 5 bases unmatched. The CDR3 runs 15 residues. Germline V lookup: CDR1 SEHNR, CDR2 FQNEAQ (reference sequence). The CDR3 DNA follows: TGTGCCAGCAGCTCCGAGACAGGGCACACCGGGGAGCTGTTTTTT. Its translation: CASSSETGHTGELFF.

This clonotype was detected only a few times. Little can be read into the size of this beta chain, an off-target read in a library designed for alpha chains. The genes are TRBV5-1 and TRBJ2-5, with 10 bases lining up with TRBD1. After removal of 4 bases from V and 7 bases from J, the junction contained 7 bases not matched to a gene. CDR1 SGHRS and CDR2 YFSETQ come from the germline V gene. The CDR3 extends over 14 amino acids. The CDR3 nucleotides are TGCGCCAGCAGCGCGGGGACAGGGGAGGGGACCCAGTACTTC. As protein: CASSAGTGEGTQYF. Complete variable domain (other parts from reference TRBV5-1 and TRBJ2-5): KAGVTQTPRYLIKTRGQQVTLSCSPISGHRSVSWYQQTPGQGLQFLFEYFSETQRNKGNFPGRFSGRQFSNSRSEMNVSTLELGDSALYLCASSAGTGEGTQYFGPGTRLLVL.

In its sample, this clonotype is medium-sized. A library prepared for alpha chains yielded this beta chain as an off-target read; its size is of little meaning. The chain has TRBV24-1 and TRBJ2-1, with 8 nucleotides matching TRBD2. Germline V lookup: CDR1 KGHDR, CDR2 SFDVKD. The V segment lost 5 bases and the J segment 3 bases; nucleotides outside the gene matches: 2. The length of the CDR3 is 14 residues. The CDR3, as DNA: TGTGCCACCAGTGTTAGCGGGATCTACAATGAGCAGTTCTTC. Its protein is CATSVSGIYNEQFF.

This clonotype has ten or more counts. This beta chain was picked up by a library intended for alpha chains and is off target, so its count carries little meaning. The chain carries TRBV28 and TRBJ2-3, with 10 nucleotides matching TRBD2. The CDR3 sequence is 17 residues long. The germline V gene has CDR1 MDHEN and CDR2 SYDVKM. V lost 1 base to trimming and J lost 5 bases; unmatched junction nucleotides: 9. CDR3 nucleotide sequence: TGTGCCAGCAGTTTATTGCCTAGCGGGAGATTAGGAGATACGCAGTATTTT. Translation: CASSLLPSGRLGDTQYF.

Ten or more counts support this clonotype. The library was designed around alpha chains, so this beta chain is a stray read whose abundance carries little weight. The V gene is TRBV9, the J gene TRBJ2-2; no clear D. V shed 4 bases and J shed 8 bases, with 15 bases lying between them. CDR3 length equals 14 residues. Germline assignment: CDR1 SGDLS and CDR2 YYNGEE. CDR3 DNA sequence: TGTGCCAGCAGCAAAACAGACGTGCTGGGGGAGCTGTTTTTT. Protein product: CASSKTDVLGELFF.

This clonotype was observed at least ten times. The library was prepared for alpha chains; this beta chain is a stray read, so its frequency means little. V is TRBV6-2 or TRBV6-3 and J is TRBJ2-3, with 7 bases aligning to TRBD2. The CDR3 totals 12 residues. V dropped 5 bases and J dropped 5; count of bases not matched to a gene: 1. Looked up from germline, CDR1 is MNHEY and CDR2 is SVGEGT. The CDR3 bases are TGTGCCAGCAGTCCGGGGGGAGATACGCAGTATTTT. It encodes CASSPGGDTQYF.

This clonotype was recorded many times. A library made for alpha chains picked up this beta chain off target, so its size means little. This rearrangement joins TRBV6-2 or TRBV6-3 to TRBJ2-7; D possibly corresponds to TRBD2 (5 bases). Germline CDR1 reads MNHEY; CDR2 reads SVGEGT. This CDR3 spans 14 amino acids. V shed 3 bases and J shed 0 bases, with 9 bases lying between them. This CDR3 reads CASSYRGSSYEQYF. The CDR3 DNA sequence: TGTGCCAGCAGTTATCGTGGGAGCTCCTACGAGCAGTACTTC.

A few counts support this clonotype. This beta chain turned up in a library designed for alpha chains; as an off-target read, its abundance says little. The gene calls are TRBV12-3 or TRBV12-4 and TRBJ2-2; 9 bases match TRBD1. V gave up 4 bases and J gave up 4 bases; unmatched junction bases: 4. The CDR3 spans 15 residues. The chain's CDR3 is CASSSGTGSTGELFF. In DNA form, the CDR3 reads TGTGCCAGCAGTTCCGGGACAGGGAGCACCGGGGAGCTGTTTTTT.

About this clonotype itself: This beta chain turned up in a library designed for alpha chains; as an off-target read, its abundance says little. This chain joins TRBV28 and TRBJ2-4; D not certain. The V gene lost 10 bases and the J gene lost 6 bases, with 16 bases spanning the gap. The CDR3 spans 13 residues. From germline, CDR1 is MDHEN and CDR2 SYDVKM. The CDR3, as DNA: TGTGCCACCCGTCTGGGCGGAACAAACATTCAGTACTTC. Protein sequence: CATRLGGTNIQYF.

This clonotype has ten or more counts. Its ends do not fully match the called genes, so a read error is possible. The library was built for alpha chains, so this beta chain is an off-target read and its size means little. The V call is TRBV7-7, the J call TRBJ2-1, with 10 positions matching TRBD2. The CDR3 is made up of 15 amino acids. The germline V gene has CDR1 SSHAT and CDR2 FNYEAQ (reference sequence). This CDR3 reads CASSPSGSGYNEQFF. The CDR3 region has the DNA TGTGCTAGCAGCCCTAGCGGGAGTGGCTACAATGAGCAGTTCTTC.

This clonotype was detected ten times or more. The size of this beta chain means little, since it is a stray read in a library made for alpha chains. The V gene is TRBV5-1, the J gene TRBJ1-1; D not certain. Germline assignment: CDR1 SGHRS and CDR2 YFSETQ. Trimming removed 4 bases from V and 5 bases from J, with 12 bases in between. CDR3 length: 13 residues. CDR3 sequence reads: CASSPYGQTEAFF. CDR3 DNA sequence: TGCGCCAGCAGCCCCTACGGGCAGACTGAAGCTTTCTTT.

The sample holds many counts of this clonotype. For a library built for alpha chains, this beta chain is a stray read; little rests on its size. The V and J genes are TRBV6-6 and TRBJ2-7; 7 bases line up with TRBD1. The germline CDR1 and CDR2 sequences are MNHNY and SVGAGI (reference sequence). Trimming took 4 bases from V and 5 from J; bases not matched to a gene: 8. The length of the CDR3 is 14 residues. The DNA of the CDR3 is TGTGCCAGCAGTTTCACGACAGGGCGGCACGAGCAGTACTTC. Translation gives CASSFTTGRHEQYF.

This clonotype was seen many times. As an off-target read in a library built for alpha chains, this beta chain has a frequency of little significance. V usage is TRBV28 and J usage is TRBJ1-4; no reliable D call. V was pared by 4 bases and J by 7 bases, with 7 bases between. The CDR3 runs 12 residues. Germline V gene data show CDR1 as MDHEN and CDR2 as SYDVKM. The CDR3 sequence: CASSWNVEKLFF. The DNA for the CDR3 is TGTGCCAGCAGTTGGAACGTTGAAAAACTGTTTTTT. Supplemented by reference TRBV28 and TRBJ1-4, the full variable domain reads DVKVTQSSRYLVKRTGEKVFLECVQDMDHENMFWYRQDPGLGLRLIYFSYDVKMKEKGDIPEGYSVSREKKERFSLILESASTNQTSMYLCASSWNVEKLFFGSGTQLSVL.

This clonotype was recorded many times. One junction end disagrees with the germline gene, perhaps due to a read error. This beta chain represents an off-target read in a library built for alpha chains; its size is of limited meaning. The chain carries TRBV5-1 and TRBJ2-3; D gene ambiguous. The CDR3 is made up of 13 amino acids. Germline V gives CDR1 SGHRS, CDR2 YFSETQ. DNA for the CDR3: TGCGCCAGCAGCTTGGATGGGCTAACGGCCAGGCATTTT. This gives the protein CASSLDGLTARHF.

As for this clonotype: The library was prepared for alpha chains; this beta chain is a stray read, so its frequency means little. The rearrangement uses TRBV7-9 and TRBJ2-1, with 13 bases fitting TRBD2. The ends lost 5 bases at V and 6 bases at J; junction bases unmatched: 4. The length of the CDR3 is 15 residues. Looked up from germline, CDR1 is SEHNR and CDR2 is FQNEAQ (reference sequence). CDR3 coding DNA: TGTGCCAGCAGCCCCAGGACTAGCGGGAGCAATGAGCAGTTCTTC. The encoded protein is CASSPRTSGSNEQFF.

This clonotype appeared a few times. The library was prepared for alpha chains; this beta chain is a stray read, so its frequency means little. This sequence joins TRBV5-5 and TRBJ2-3; 11 bases fit TRBD2. The CDR3 extends over 17 amino acids. Losses at the gene ends were 3 bases for V and 6 bases for J; bases not matched to a gene: 12. Germline loops: CDR1 SGHKS, CDR2 YYEKEE (reference sequence). CDR3 bases: TGTGCCAGCAGCTCCCGGGGACTAGCGGAACTAGGGGATACGCAGTATTTT. It translates to CASSSRGLAELGDTQYF.

This clonotype was recorded at least ten times. This beta chain is a stray read from a library made for alpha chains; its abundance is not meaningful. The chain joins TRBV27 to TRBJ1-2, with D tentatively TRBD1 (5 bases). This CDR3 has 14 amino acids. CDR1 MNHEY and CDR2 SMNVEV come from the germline V gene (reference sequence). Between the trimmed V and J ends, which lost 2 bases and 2 bases, there was a span of 9 bases. CDR3 sequence reads: CASSLGQGNYGYTF. The CDR3 DNA sequence: TGTGCCAGCAGTTTAGGGCAGGGAAACTATGGCTACACCTTC.

In its sample, this clonotype was seen many times. Since the library was made to target alpha chains, this beta chain is a stray read and its abundance is not meaningful. The gene calls are TRBV29-1 and TRBJ2-5, with a weak D call TRBD1 (7 bases). The length of the CDR3 is 19 residues. Trimming cost V 3 bases and J 5 bases, with 31 bases left between them. Germline assignment: CDR1 SQVTM and CDR2 ANQGSEA. The CDR3 region has the DNA TGCAGCGTTGATAGGGGCCAGGGGGTCGGTAGCGGAGGCCAGGAGACCCAGTACTTC. Its translation is CSVDRGQGVGSGGQETQYF.

The sample holds many counts of this clonotype. This beta chain was picked up by a library intended for alpha chains and is off target, so its count carries little meaning. The DNA for the CDR3 is TGTGCCAGCAGCCCCCCGGAGGGGGGAAATGAAAAACTGTTTTTT. Amino acids: CASSPPEGGNEKLFF. V and J are TRBV28 and TRBJ1-4, with D perhaps TRBD1 (6 bases). Trimming cost V 6 bases and J 5 bases, with 16 bases left between them. The CDR3 is 15 amino acids. The germline gives CDR1 MDHEN, CDR2 SYDVKM. Supplemented by reference TRBV28 and TRBJ1-4, the full variable domain reads DVKVTQSSRYLVKRTGEKVFLECVQDMDHENMFWYRQDPGLGLRLIYFSYDVKMKEKGDIPEGYSVSREKKERFSLILESASTNQTSMYLCASSPPEGGNEKLFFGSGTQLSVL.

This clonotype was observed at least ten times. The library was prepared for alpha chains; this beta chain is a stray read, so its frequency means little. The rearrangement links TRBV21-1 to TRBJ2-7; TRBD1 is the table's D call and was not checked against the DNA. TRBV21-1 is recorded as a pseudogene. The CDR3 spans 13 residues. CDR3 coding DNA: TGTGCCAGCAATTGGACAGCCTCCTACGAGCAGTACTTC. It encodes CASNWTASYEQYF.

This clonotype was counted ten times or more. This beta chain turned up in a library designed for alpha chains; as an off-target read, its abundance says little. The chain has TRBV29-1 and TRBJ2-3, with unresolved D. This CDR3 spans 14 amino acids. V was clipped by 0 bases and J by 0 bases, with 7 bases between them. CDR1 and CDR2 from the germline V gene are SQVTM and ANQGSEA. CDR3 sequence (DNA): TGCAGCGTTGAAGATCCACCCAGCACAGATACGCAGTATTTT. It translates to CSVEDPPSTDTQYF.

This clonotype came up many times. This beta chain slipped into a library made for alpha chains as a stray read, so its size is not meaningful. The rearrangement joins TRBV20-1 to TRBJ2-7; TRBD1 matches 7 bases. This CDR3 contains 13 residues. The germline CDR1 and CDR2 sequences are DFQATT and SNEGSKA (reference sequence). The ends lost 8 bases at V and 3 bases at J; junction bases unmatched: 10. CDR3 nucleotides: TGCAGTTCCTCCGGACAGGACCGCTACGAGCAGTACTTC. This codes for CSSSGQDRYEQYF.